The source of this T cell receptor beta chain is a study of cytomegalovirus exposure and HLA in healthy donors. About this clone: Its antigen is currently unknown.

The PCR made use of 60 Vbeta and 13 Jbeta primers. Produced via immunoSEQ multiplex PCR; TCRdb's table is partial and in-frame only. Of some 160,000 clones listed, more than 65% were seen once; the top ten hold roughly 1.7%. This CDR3 has 13 residues. Trimming took 2 bases from V and 6 from J, leaving 10 bases between them. The germline V gene has CDR1 KGHSH and CDR2 LQKENI. Overall study findings and caveats: In a later analysis, several top co-occurrence clusters appeared linked to parvovirus B19, influenza, CMV and Epstein-Barr virus. As a later analysis revealed, the rate of TCR association differed by HLA locus, with DRB1 most and HLA-C fewest. Per published reports, the classifier diagnosed cytomegalovirus status with high specificity and sensitivity.

This clonotype was obtained from a woman in her twenties or thirties in good health and CMV-seronegative. The source material was PBMCs. The chain links TRBV18 to TRBJ1-2, with unresolved D. The CDR3 DNA follows: TGTGCCAGCTCACCAACCGGGGATAATGGCTACACCTTC. Its translation: CASSPTGDNGYTF.